A single T cell receptor beta chain is shown here with its context. This specimen comes from a study of blood T cell repertoires in COVID-19. Study context: Acute-phase and convalescent COVID-19 samples originated in the United States, Italy and Spain.

As processed by the authors: Amplification from reference gene primers served as the basis for estimated nucleated cell counts. Using immunoSEQ multiplex PCR, the repertoire was profiled, and TCRdb retains in-frame clones only, with some absent. The DNA was the basis for D and trimming; V, J and clone size are from that table. The sample has about 130,000 clones, around 87% seen once. Sequenced input: peripheral blood. This receptor was taken from a woman aged 60-75 years with acute or convalescent COVID-19.

The CDR3 region is CASSWDRSETEAFF. In nucleotides, the CDR3 is TGTGCCAGCAGTTGGGACAGGTCAGAGACTGAAGCTTTCTTT. V and J are TRBV27 and TRBJ1-1; TRBD1 matches at 8 bases. Germline assignment: CDR1 MNHEY and CDR2 SMNVEV (reference sequence). This CDR3 spans 14 amino acids. The ends lost 4 bases at V and 5 bases at J; junction bases unmatched: 6.